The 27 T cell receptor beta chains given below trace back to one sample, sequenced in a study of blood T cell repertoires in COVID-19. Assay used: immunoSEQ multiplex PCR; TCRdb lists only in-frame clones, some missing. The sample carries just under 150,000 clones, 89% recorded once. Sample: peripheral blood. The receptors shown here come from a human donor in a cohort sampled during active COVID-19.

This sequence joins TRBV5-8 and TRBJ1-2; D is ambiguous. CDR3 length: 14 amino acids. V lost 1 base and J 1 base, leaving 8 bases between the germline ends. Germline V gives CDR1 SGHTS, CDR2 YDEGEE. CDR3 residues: CASSLLRINYGYTF. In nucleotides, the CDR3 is TGTGCCAGCAGCTTGCTGAGGATTAACTATGGCTACACCTTC.

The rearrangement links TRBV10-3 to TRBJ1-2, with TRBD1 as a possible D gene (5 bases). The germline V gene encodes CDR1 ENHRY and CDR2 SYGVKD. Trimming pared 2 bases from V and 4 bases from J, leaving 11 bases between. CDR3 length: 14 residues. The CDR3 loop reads CAISETRASYGYTF. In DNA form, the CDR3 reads TGTGCCATCAGTGAGACCAGGGCCAGCTATGGCTACACCTTC.

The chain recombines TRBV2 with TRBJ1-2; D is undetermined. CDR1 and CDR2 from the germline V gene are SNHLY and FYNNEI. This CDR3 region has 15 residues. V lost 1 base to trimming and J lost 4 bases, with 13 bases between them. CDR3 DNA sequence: TGTGCCAGCAGTGAAGAAGTCGGGGTAGTCTATGGCTACACCTTC. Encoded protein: CASSEEVGVVYGYTF.

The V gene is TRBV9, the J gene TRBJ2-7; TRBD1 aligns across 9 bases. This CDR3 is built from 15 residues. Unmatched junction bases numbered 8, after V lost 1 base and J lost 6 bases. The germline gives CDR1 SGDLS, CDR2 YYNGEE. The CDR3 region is CASSVSTGQGSEQYF. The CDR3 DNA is TGTGCCAGCAGCGTAAGTACGGGACAGGGTTCCGAGCAGTACTTC.

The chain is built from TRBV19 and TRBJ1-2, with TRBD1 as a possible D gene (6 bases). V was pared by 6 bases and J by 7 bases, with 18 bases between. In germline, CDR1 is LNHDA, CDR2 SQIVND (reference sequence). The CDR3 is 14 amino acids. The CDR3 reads CASSTGGLLGGYTF. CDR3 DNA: TGTGCCAGTAGCACGGGGGGGCTCTTGGGTGGCTACACCTTC.

This chain's CDR3 is CASTVDSYQPQHF. In DNA, the CDR3 is TGTGCCAGCACGGTGGACAGTTATCAGCCCCAGCATTTT. The chain employs TRBV6-5 and TRBJ1-5, with D possibly TRBD1 on 6 matching bases. CDR3 length: 13 amino acids. The germline CDR1 and CDR2 sequences are MNHEY and SVGAGI. V lost 7 bases to trimming and J lost 5 bases, with 12 bases between them.

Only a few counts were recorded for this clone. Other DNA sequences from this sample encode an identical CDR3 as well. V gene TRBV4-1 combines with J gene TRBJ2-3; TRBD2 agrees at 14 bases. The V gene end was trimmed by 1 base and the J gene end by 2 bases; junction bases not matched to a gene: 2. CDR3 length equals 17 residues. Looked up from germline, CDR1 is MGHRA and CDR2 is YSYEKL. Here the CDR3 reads CASSQVTSGGATDTQYF. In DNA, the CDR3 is TGCGCCAGCAGCCAAGTGACTAGCGGGGGGGCCACAGATACGCAGTATTTT.

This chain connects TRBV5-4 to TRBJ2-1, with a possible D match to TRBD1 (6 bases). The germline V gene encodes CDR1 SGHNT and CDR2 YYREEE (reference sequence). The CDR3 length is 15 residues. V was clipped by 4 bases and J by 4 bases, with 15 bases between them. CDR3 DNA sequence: TGTGCCAGCAGCCCCACCGGGACACTATACAATGAGCAGTTCTTC. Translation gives CASSPTGTLYNEQFF.

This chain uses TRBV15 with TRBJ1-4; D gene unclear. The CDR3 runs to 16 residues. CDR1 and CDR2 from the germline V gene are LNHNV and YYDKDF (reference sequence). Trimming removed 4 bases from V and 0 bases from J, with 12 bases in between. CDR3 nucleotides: TGTGCCACCAGCACAAGACACCCTGCAACTAATGAAAAACTGTTTTTT. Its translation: CATSTRHPATNEKLFF.

This chain's CDR3 is CASSRDGGDDRQHF. DNA of the CDR3: TGTGCCAGCAGCCGCGACGGCGGTGATGATCGCCAGCATTTT. The V gene is TRBV6-5, the J gene TRBJ1-5; D is undetermined. Trimming removed 6 bases from V and 12 bases from J, with 21 bases in between. The length of the CDR3 is 14 residues. Germline V CDR1 and CDR2: MNHEY, SVGAGI.

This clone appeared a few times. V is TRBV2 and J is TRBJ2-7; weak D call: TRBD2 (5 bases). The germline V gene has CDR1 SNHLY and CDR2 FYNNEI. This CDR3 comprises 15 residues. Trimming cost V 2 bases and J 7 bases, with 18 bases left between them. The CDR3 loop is CASSELRGGWEEQYF. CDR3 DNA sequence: TGTGCCAGCAGTGAACTGCGTGGAGGTTGGGAGGAGCAGTACTTC.

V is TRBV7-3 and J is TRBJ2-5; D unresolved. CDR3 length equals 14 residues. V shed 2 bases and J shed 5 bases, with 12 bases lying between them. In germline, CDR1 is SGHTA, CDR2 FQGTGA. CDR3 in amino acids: CASSLRPSGETQYF. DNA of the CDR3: TGTGCCAGCAGCTTACGGCCTAGTGGTGAGACCCAGTACTTC.

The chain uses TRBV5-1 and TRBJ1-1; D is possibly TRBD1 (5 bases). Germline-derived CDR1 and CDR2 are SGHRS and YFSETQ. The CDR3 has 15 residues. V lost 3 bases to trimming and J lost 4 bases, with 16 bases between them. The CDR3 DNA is TGCGCCAGCAGCTCGACATCATCCACAGGCACTGAAGCTTTCTTT. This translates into CASSSTSSTGTEAFF.

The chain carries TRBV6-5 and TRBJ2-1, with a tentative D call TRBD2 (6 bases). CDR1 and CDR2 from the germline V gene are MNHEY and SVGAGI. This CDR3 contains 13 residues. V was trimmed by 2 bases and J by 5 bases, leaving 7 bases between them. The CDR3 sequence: CASSYGLHNEQFF. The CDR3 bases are TGTGCCAGCAGTTACGGACTACACAATGAGCAGTTCTTC.

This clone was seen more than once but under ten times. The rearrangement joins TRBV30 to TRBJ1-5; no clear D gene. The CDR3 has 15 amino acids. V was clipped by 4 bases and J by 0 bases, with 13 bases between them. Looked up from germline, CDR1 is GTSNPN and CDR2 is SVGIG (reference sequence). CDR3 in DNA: TGTGCCTGGACCCCTGAGAGGGATAGCAATCAGCCCCAGCATTTT. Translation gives CAWTPERDSNQPQHF.

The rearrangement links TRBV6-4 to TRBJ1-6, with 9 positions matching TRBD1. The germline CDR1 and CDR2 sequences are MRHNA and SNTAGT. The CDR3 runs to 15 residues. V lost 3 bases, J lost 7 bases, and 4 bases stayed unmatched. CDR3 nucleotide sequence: TGTGCCAGCAGTGAAGTAGACAGGGGGAATTCACCCCTCCACTTT. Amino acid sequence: CASSEVDRGNSPLHF.

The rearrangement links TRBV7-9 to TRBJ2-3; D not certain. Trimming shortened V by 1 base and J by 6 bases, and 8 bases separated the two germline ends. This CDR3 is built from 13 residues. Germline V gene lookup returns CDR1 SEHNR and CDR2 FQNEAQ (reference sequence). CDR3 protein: CASSLGNKDTQYF. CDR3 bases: TGTGCCAGCAGCTTAGGAAACAAGGATACGCAGTATTTT.

CDR3 sequence reads: CASSAGSGNTIYF. The CDR3 DNA follows: TGTGCCAGCAGCGCGGGCTCTGGAAACACCATATATTTT. V and J are TRBV9 and TRBJ1-3, with D uncertain. CDR1 is SGDLS, CDR2 YYNGEE, per germline. The CDR3 has 13 amino acids. Trimming took 3 bases from V and 0 from J, leaving 4 bases between them.

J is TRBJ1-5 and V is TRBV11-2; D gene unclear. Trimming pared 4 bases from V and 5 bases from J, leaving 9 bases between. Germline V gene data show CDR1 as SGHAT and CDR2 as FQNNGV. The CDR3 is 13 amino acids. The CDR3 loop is CASSSGSDQPQHF. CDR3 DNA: TGTGCCAGCAGCTCAGGATCGGATCAGCCCCAGCATTTT.

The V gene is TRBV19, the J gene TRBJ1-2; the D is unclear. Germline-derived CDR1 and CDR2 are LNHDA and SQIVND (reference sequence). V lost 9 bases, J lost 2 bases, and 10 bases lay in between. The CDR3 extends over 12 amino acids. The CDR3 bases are TGTGCCAGCCTGGAGGCAAACTATGGCTACACCTTC. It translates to CASLEANYGYTF.

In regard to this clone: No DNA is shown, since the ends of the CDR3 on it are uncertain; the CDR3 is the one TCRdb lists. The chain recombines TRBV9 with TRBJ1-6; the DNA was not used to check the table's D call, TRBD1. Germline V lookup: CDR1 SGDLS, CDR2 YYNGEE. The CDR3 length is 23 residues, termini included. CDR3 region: CASSVGPGTGVIHPSTLGEPLHF.

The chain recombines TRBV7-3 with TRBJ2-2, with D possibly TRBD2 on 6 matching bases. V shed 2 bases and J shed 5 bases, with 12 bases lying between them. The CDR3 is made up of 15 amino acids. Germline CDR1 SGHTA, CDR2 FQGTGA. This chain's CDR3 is CASSLHGTYTGELFF. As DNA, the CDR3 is TGTGCCAGCAGCTTACATGGGACTTATACCGGGGAGCTGTTTTTT. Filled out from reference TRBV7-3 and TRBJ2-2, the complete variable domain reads GAGVSQTPSNKVTEKGKYVELRCDPISGHTALYWYRQSLGQGPEFLIYFQGTGAADDSGLPNDRFFAVRPEGSVSTLKIQRTERGDSAVYLCASSLHGTYTGELFFGEGSRLTVL.

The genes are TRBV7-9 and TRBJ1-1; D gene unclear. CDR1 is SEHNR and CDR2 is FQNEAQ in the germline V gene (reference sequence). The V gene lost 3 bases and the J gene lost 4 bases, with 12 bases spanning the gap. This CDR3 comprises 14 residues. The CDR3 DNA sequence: TGTGCCAGCAGCTTCGGAGGGTCGGTCACTGAAGCTTTCTTT. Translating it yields CASSFGGSVTEAFF.

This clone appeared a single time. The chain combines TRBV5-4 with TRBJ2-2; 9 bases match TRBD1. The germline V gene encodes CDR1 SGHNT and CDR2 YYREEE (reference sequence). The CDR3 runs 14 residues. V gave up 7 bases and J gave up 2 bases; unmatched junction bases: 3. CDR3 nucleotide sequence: TGTGCCAGCCAGACAGGGGGTAACACCGGGGAGCTGTTTTTT. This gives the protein CASQTGGNTGELFF.

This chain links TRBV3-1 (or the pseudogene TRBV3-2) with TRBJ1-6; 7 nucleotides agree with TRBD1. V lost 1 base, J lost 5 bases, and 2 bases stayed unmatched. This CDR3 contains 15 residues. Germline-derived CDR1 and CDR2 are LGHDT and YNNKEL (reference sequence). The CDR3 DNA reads TGTGCCAGCAGCCAAGCGGACAGGCATAATTCACCCCTCCACTTT. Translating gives CASSQADRHNSPLHF.

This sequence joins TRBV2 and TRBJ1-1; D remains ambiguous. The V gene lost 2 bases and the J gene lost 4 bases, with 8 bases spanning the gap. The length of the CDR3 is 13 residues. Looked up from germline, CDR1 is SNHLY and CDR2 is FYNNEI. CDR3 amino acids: CASSEREGTEAFF. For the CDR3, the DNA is TGTGCCAGCAGTGAAAGGGAGGGCACTGAAGCTTTCTTT.

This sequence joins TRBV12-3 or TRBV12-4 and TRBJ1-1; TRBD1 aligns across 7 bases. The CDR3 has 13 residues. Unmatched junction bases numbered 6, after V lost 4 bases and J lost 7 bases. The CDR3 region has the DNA TGTGCCAGCAGTTACCGACAGGGCCTTGAAGCTTTCTTT. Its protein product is CASSYRQGLEAFF.